The subject of this entry is one T cell receptor beta chain. Time point meaning: newly diagnosed GD, antithyroid drugs for less than 3 months. TCR sequences were obtained from RNA taken from PBMCs. Arm-PCR with iRepertoire HTBI primers amplified the CDR3 regions for these TCR beta libraries. TCRdb fed the multiplex PCR reads into MiXCR, producing one record per CDR3 protein. The sample has approximately 400,000 distinct CDR3 sequences, about 15% seen once. This sample is part of a study of regulatory T cells in long-lasting Graves disease. This CDR3 contains 15 residues. V was pared by 4 bases and J by 0 bases, with 4 bases of the junction left unmatched. CDR1 is MGHRA and CDR2 is YSYEKL in the germline V gene. The sample was also linked to a second study, of T cells in Graves' hyperthyroidism and ophthalmopathy.

The J gene is TRBJ2-7, the V gene TRBV4-1; 9 bases agree with TRBD2. The sequence was collected from a woman younger than 45 with Graves disease. Material: peripheral blood mononuclear cells (PBMCs), obtained at new diagnosis, from a patient treated with antithyroid drugs. The CDR3 sequence is CASSLREGSSYEQYF. The CDR3 DNA follows: TGCGCCAGCAGCCTGCGGGAGGGCAGCTCCTACGAGCAGTACTTC.